This T cell receptor beta chain was profiled in a study of blood T cell repertoires in COVID-19. Looking at the study overall: COVID-19 samples collected from the United States, Italy and Spain covered acute and convalescent phases.

Original analysis: Reference gene primer amplification yielded estimated nucleated cell counts. Sequencing was performed with immunoSEQ multiplex PCR; in TCRdb, only in-frame clones are kept and a portion is missing. V and J calls and clone size come straight from that table; D and trimming were deduced from the DNA. The sample consists of fewer than 300,000 clones, about nine tenths of them appearing once. In its sample, this clone was seen a few times. This sequence was found in a woman aged 25 to 45 with COVID-19, enrolled during active disease. Sequenced material: peripheral blood.

This CDR3 is CASSLQSGANVLTF. The CDR3 DNA follows: TGTGCCAGCAGCTTACAGTCTGGGGCCAACGTCCTGACTTTC. The V gene is TRBV7-2, the J gene TRBJ2-6, with D unclear. CDR1 and CDR2 from the germline V gene are SGHTA and FQGNSA. Trimming took off 2 bases at V and 1 base at J, with 3 bases between the two ends. The CDR3 extends over 14 amino acids.